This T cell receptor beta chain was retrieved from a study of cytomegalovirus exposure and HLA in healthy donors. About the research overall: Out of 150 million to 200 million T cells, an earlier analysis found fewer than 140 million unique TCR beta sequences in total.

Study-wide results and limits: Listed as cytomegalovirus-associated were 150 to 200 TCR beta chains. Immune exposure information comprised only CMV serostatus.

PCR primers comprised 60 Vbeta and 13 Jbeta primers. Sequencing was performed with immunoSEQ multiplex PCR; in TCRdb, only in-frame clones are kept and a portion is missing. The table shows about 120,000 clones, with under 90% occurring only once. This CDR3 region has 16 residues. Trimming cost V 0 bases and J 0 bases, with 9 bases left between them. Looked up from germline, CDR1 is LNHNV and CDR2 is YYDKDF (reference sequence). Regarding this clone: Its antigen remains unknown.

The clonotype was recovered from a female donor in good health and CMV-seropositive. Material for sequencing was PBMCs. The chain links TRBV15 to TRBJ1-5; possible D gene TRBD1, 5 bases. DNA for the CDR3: TGTGCCACCAGCAGAGATCGGGGGACTAGCAATCAGCCCCAGCATTTT. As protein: CATSRDRGTSNQPQHF.